Included here is one TCR beta chain sequence, with context. Its antigen is still unknown. Germline-derived CDR1 and CDR2 are LNHDA and SQIVND (reference sequence). Trimming cost V 5 bases and J 6 bases, with 19 bases left between them. The CDR3 length is 16 residues. Reverse transcription of extracted RNA yielded cDNA, which provided the sequencing template. TCRdb's table, derived via immunoSEQ multiplex PCR, lists solely in-frame clones and lacks some. Among 95,000 to 110,000 clones listed, 65% to 85% were seen once. These data belong to a study of CD8+ T cells in alopecia areata. About the research overall: The drug, oral tofacitinib, was given to treated patients at 5 to 10 mg twice daily. Regarding the study as a whole: Tissue-resident alphabeta T cells belonging to normal skin likewise get sequenced within scalp specimens. Lesional scalp, especially alopecia totalis/universalis, showed higher clonality than normal scalp.

Treatment denoted: oral pan-JAK inhibitor, 5-10 mg twice daily. Peripheral blood and lesional scalp punch biopsies came from alopecia areata patients. The starting material was CD8+ T cells sorted from blood, obtained at week 24, from a patient treated with tofacitinib. The TCR was taken from a human donor with alopecia areata. The chain recombines TRBV19 with TRBJ2-2, with D perhaps matching TRBD2 (6 bases). The CDR3 bases are TGTGCCAGTAGTTGGGGCGGGCCGGGGAGGTCCGGGGAGCTGTTTTTT. It yields the protein CASSWGGPGRSGELFF.